This TCR beta chain emerged from a study of T cell repertoires in cytomegalovirus infection (dated by TCRdb to the late 2010s). Background for the entire study: Peptide stimulations targeted recently identified HLA-C-restricted CMV epitopes, whose presentation resists viral immunomodulation, together with well-studied HLA-B-restricted epitopes. Donor HLA type was relevant to the analysis, as public TCR beta signatures indicated carriage of CMV infection together with the matching HLA type. Results the study describes overall, beyond this receptor: Carriers of CMV infection plus the relevant HLA type were discriminated by the cumulative frequency of public TCR beta family members in the study cohort and in an independent approximately 400-donor cohort. The ex vivo response was dominated by HLA-C-restricted CMV-specific TCR beta clonotypes, and the single most frequent clonotype in two of eight donors was supplied by these HLA-C-restricted clonotypes.

This specimen's treatment or condition label, interpreted: in vitro stimulation with specific CMV peptide epitopes to enrich CMV-specific T cells. The sample was run on an Illumina HiSeq 1500. TCRdb redid the processing of the public reads, applying fastp at Q25 and MiXCR, and retained in-frame beta chains. Every entry covers one CDR3 protein and lists the most common genes and DNA from its rows. The sample table lists fewer than 1,000,000 distinct CDR3 sequences, roughly 30% of them with a count of one. The ten biggest clones cover 13% of the sample. CDR1 and CDR2, per the germline V gene (reference sequence), are LNHDA and SQIVND. Germline trimming amounts to 5 bases on V and 5 bases on J, with 8 as the count of junction bases outside the gene matches. Taken from cysteine to phenylalanine, the CDR3 has 14 residues. The entry retains the CDR3 DNA only, 42 bases that are in frame from base 1. Regarding this clonotype: Its antigen remains undetermined. It has no much larger one-base neighbor in the sample; base qualities were not kept.

The sequence came from a human donor in good health (CMV status not recorded). Some clones in this sample may be carry-over from other donors' samples. Sample: cultured CD8+ T cells from PBMCs, taken from culture after CMV antigen stimulation. The receptor chain draws on TRBV19 and TRBJ2-5, with TRBD1 matching 7 junction bases. The CDR3: CASSLTGLTETQYF. The DNA sequence is as follows: TGTGCCAGTAGTTTGACAGGGTTGACGGAGACCCAGTACTTC.